The 13 T cell receptor beta chains in this list originate from one sample, sequenced in a study of siplizumab effects on memory and regulatory T cells. TCRdb's copy holds only in-frame clones and misses some; the assay was immunoSEQ multiplex PCR. The sample records 110,000 or so clones, 90% to 95% being singletons. The source material was non-Treg CD4+ T cells sorted from blood. Receptors were obtained from a human donor in good health.

This rearrangement joins TRBV30 to TRBJ2-2; D is tentatively TRBD1 or TRBD2 (6 bases each). The CDR3 spans 14 residues. Trimming removed 3 bases from V and 1 base from J, with 9 bases in between. From germline, CDR1 is GTSNPN and CDR2 SVGIG (reference sequence). The CDR3 region is CAWSGGLNTGELFF. The CDR3 coding sequence is TGTGCCTGGAGCGGGGGCTTGAACACCGGGGAGCTGTTTTTT.

The chain carries TRBV5-1 and TRBJ2-2, with TRBD2 matching 7 bases. The V gene end was trimmed by 0 bases and the J gene end by 7 bases; junction bases not matched to a gene: 3. Germline CDR1 reads SGHRS; CDR2 reads YFSETQ. The CDR3 is made up of 14 amino acids. The CDR3 DNA is TGCGCCAGCAGCTTGGACCGGGAGGACGGGGAGCTGTTTTTT. This sequence encodes CASSLDREDGELFF. Combining the CDR3 with reference TRBV5-1 and TRBJ2-2 gives the whole variable domain KAGVTQTPRYLIKTRGQQVTLSCSPISGHRSVSWYQQTPGQGLQFLFEYFSETQRNKGNFPGRFSGRQFSNSRSEMNVSTLELGDSALYLCASSLDREDGELFFGEGSRLTVL.

As DNA, the CDR3 is TGTGCCAGCAGCGTAGAAACGGGGGGGACAATTCAGTACTTC. Translated, it gives CASSVETGGTIQYF. This chain links TRBV9 with TRBJ2-4; 8 bases line up with TRBD2. Germline CDR1 and CDR2: SGDLS and YYNGEE. CDR3 size: 14 residues. J was trimmed by 10 bases and V by 0 bases; bases with no gene match: 6.

This clone was detected once. CDR3 nucleotides: TGTGCCAGCAGCCCCCCCATCCGGGACAGGGACGAGACCCAGTACTTC. It encodes CASSPPIRDRDETQYF. V and J are TRBV7-9 and TRBJ2-5; 9 bases map to TRBD1. CDR3 length: 16 amino acids. CDR1 is SEHNR and CDR2 is FQNEAQ in the germline V gene (reference sequence). V lost 5 bases and J lost 5; bases outside the gene matches: 12.

The V call is TRBV5-3, the J call TRBJ1-5; D gene uncertain. TRBV5-3 is an open reading frame whose function is uncertain. This CDR3 has 15 amino acids. The CDR3 region has the DNA TGTGCTACTAACCAGACCCAATCTAGCAATCAGCCCCAGCATTTT. Encoded protein: CATNQTQSSNQPQHF.

The chain is built from TRBV2 and TRBJ2-5, with unresolved D. Germline lookup yields CDR1 SNHLY and CDR2 FYNNEI. Trimming left V 3 bases short and J 5 bases short, with 10 bases between. This CDR3 has 13 residues. For the CDR3, the DNA is TGTGCCAGCAGTGAGCGCTTCGGGGAGACCCAGTACTTC. Translation: CASSERFGETQYF.

The chain is built from TRBV5-4 and TRBJ2-3; 8 bases align to TRBD2. The trim removed 4 bases at V and 1 base at J, leaving 5 bases unmatched. The CDR3 spans 15 residues. Germline CDR1 SGHNT, CDR2 YYREEE (reference sequence). CDR3 region: CASSNGGGGTDTQYF. DNA of the CDR3: TGTGCCAGCAGCAACGGGGGGGGTGGCACAGATACGCAGTATTTT.

This chain uses TRBV7-3 with TRBJ2-2; the D gene could be TRBD1 or TRBD2 (5 bases each). Trimming took 5 bases from V and 0 from J, leaving 16 bases between them. Germline assignment: CDR1 SGHTA and CDR2 FQGTGA. The CDR3 spans 17 residues. CDR3 DNA sequence: TGTGCCAGCAGCCCTGGGGACCGGATCTCGAACACCGGGGAGCTGTTTTTT. Translated, it gives CASSPGDRISNTGELFF. Supplemented by reference TRBV7-3 and TRBJ2-2, the full variable domain reads GAGVSQTPSNKVTEKGKYVELRCDPISGHTALYWYRQSLGQGPEFLIYFQGTGAADDSGLPNDRFFAVRPEGSVSTLKIQRTERGDSAVYLCASSPGDRISNTGELFFGEGSRLTVL.

The V gene is TRBV5-1, the J gene TRBJ2-3; D not resolved. Germline assignment: CDR1 SGHRS and CDR2 YFSETQ. The ends were cut back, 0 bases at V and 5 bases at J, with 7 bases in the middle. The CDR3 length is 13 residues. CDR3 bases: TGCGCCAGCAGCTTGGCCATGGGAGATACGCAGTATTTT. Its protein product is CASSLAMGDTQYF.

The rearrangement joins TRBV2 to TRBJ2-3; no firm D call. The germline CDR1 and CDR2 sequences are SNHLY and FYNNEI. V shed 4 bases and J shed 2 bases, with 13 bases lying between them. This CDR3 region has 15 residues. As DNA, the CDR3 is TGTGCCAGCAGTGGGATGGCCGGGCCCACAGATACGCAGTATTTT. This codes for CASSGMAGPTDTQYF.

V is TRBV19 and J is TRBJ2-7; TRBD1 aligns across 7 bases. Germline V lookup: CDR1 LNHDA, CDR2 SQIVND (reference sequence). This CDR3 is 14 amino acids long. Germline trimming cut 5 bases from V and 3 bases from J; bases unmatched to any gene: 7. The CDR3 sequence: CASSDRGGNYEQYF. The CDR3 region has the DNA TGTGCCAGTAGTGATCGAGGGGGCAACTACGAGCAGTACTTC. Filled out from reference TRBV19 and TRBJ2-7, the complete variable domain reads DGGITQSPKYLFRKEGQNVTLSCEQNLNHDAMYWYRQDPGQGLRLIYYSQIVNDFQKGDIAEGYSVSREKKESFPLTVTSAQKNPTAFYLCASSDRGGNYEQYFGPGTRLTVT.

The chain couples TRBV5-1 to TRBJ2-3, with unresolved D. The V and J ends lost 4 bases and 4 bases respectively, with 10 bases between them. The CDR3 is 13 residues long. Germline V gene lookup returns CDR1 SGHRS and CDR2 YFSETQ. CDR3 DNA sequence: TGCGCCAGCAGCCCCCCAACTCCAGATACGCAGTATTTT. This codes for CASSPPTPDTQYF.

This chain joins TRBV5-4 and TRBJ1-5; 11 bases are a match to TRBD1. V lost 0 bases, J lost 7 bases, and 3 bases stayed unmatched. The germline V gene encodes CDR1 SGHNT and CDR2 YYREEE (reference sequence). The CDR3 is 15 amino acids. The CDR3 DNA sequence: TGTGCCAGCAGCTTGGAGGGACAGGGGGGGCAGCCCCAGCATTTT. This translates into CASSLEGQGGQPQHF.